The entry that follows covers one T cell receptor (beta chain) sequence. These data come from a study of T cell responses to AZD1222 COVID-19 vaccine. In germline, CDR1 is KGHSH, CDR2 LQKENI. J gave up 8 bases and V 0 bases, and 4 bases lay outside the gene matches. This CDR3 is built from 15 residues. Generated by immunoSEQ multiplex PCR, the TCRdb table keeps only in-frame clones and is missing some. The data hold under 150,000 clones, with roughly 90% observed a single time. Some second doses came at about 4 weeks and others at about 12 weeks; these were pooled. The sequencing used peripheral blood, collected 28 days after the second AZD1222 dose. The clonotype originates from an adult who received the AZD1222 COVID-19 vaccine. This chain links TRBV18 with TRBJ1-4; the match to TRBD1 covers 9 bases. For the CDR3, the DNA is TGTGCCAGCTCACCACCGGACAGGGGTGGCGAAAAACTGTTTTTT. Protein product: CASSPPDRGGEKLFF.